Below, 21 T cell receptor beta chains from the same sample are listed, as sequenced in a study of blood T cell repertoires in COVID-19. The table came from immunoSEQ multiplex PCR; TCRdb's copy has only in-frame clones and leaves some out. The table has tens of thousands of clones, approximately 85% seen once. The sequencing sample was made of peripheral blood. The receptors were gathered from a man between 60 and 70 years old with acute or convalescent COVID-19.

This chain connects TRBV7-3 to TRBJ2-2; the D gene is possibly TRBD2 (6 bases). V was clipped by 2 bases and J by 3 bases, with 13 bases between them. Germline V gene data show CDR1 as SGHTA and CDR2 as FQGTGA. The CDR3 consists of 16 residues. The CDR3 reads CASSLVGGADTGELFF. The CDR3 coding sequence is TGTGCCAGCAGCTTAGTTGGAGGGGCGGACACCGGGGAGCTGTTTTTT.

This clone was seen only a few times. This chain uses TRBV10-3 with TRBJ2-3; 10 nucleotides line up with TRBD2. The CDR3 has 14 amino acids. With V trimmed by 7 bases and J by 4 bases, 5 bases remained unmatched. In germline, CDR1 is ENHRY, CDR2 SYGVKD. As DNA, the CDR3 is TGTGCCATCATGGCTAGCGGGAGCTCAGATACGCAGTATTTT. Protein: CAIMASGSSDTQYF.

This chain connects TRBV18 to TRBJ2-6; no clear D. Germline CDR1 KGHSH, CDR2 LQKENI. This CDR3 is 13 amino acids long. Trimming shortened V by 10 bases and J by 0 bases, and 7 bases separated the two germline ends. The CDR3, as DNA: TGTGCCACCCACTCCTCTGGGGCCAACGTCCTGACTTTC. It codes for CATHSSGANVLTF.

The chain carries TRBV6-6 and TRBJ2-5; the D gene is possibly TRBD1 (6 bases). The CDR3 covers 15 residues. The V end was cut by 7 bases, the J end by 3 bases, with 18 bases between. Germline-derived CDR1 and CDR2 are MNHNY and SVGAGI (reference sequence). The CDR3: CASTSAGAREETQYF. The CDR3 DNA follows: TGTGCCAGCACCAGCGCAGGGGCGAGGGAAGAGACCCAGTACTTC.

This clone came up once. The V and J genes are TRBV6-1 and TRBJ2-1, with 7 bases identical to TRBD2. The germline gives CDR1 MNHNS, CDR2 SASEGT. The CDR3 extends over 15 amino acids. V shed 2 bases and J 12 bases; nucleotides not matched to a gene: 13. Here the CDR3 reads CASSESGAGFGGQFF. The DNA for the CDR3 is TGTGCCAGCAGTGAAAGCGGGGCGGGTTTTGGTGGGCAGTTCTTC.

CDR3 coding DNA: TGTGCCAGCTCACGGGCAGGGGGGTCCTACGAGCAGTACTTC. This sequence encodes CASSRAGGSYEQYF. The V and J genes are TRBV18 and TRBJ2-7, with D possibly matching TRBD1 (7 bases). This CDR3 spans 14 amino acids. The germline gives CDR1 KGHSH, CDR2 LQKENI. V was cut by 4 bases and J by 1 base, with 11 bases left in between.

This clone has more than one count but fewer than ten. The chain couples TRBV6-5 to TRBJ2-3, with 11 bases that match TRBD2. The V and J ends lost 6 bases and 1 base, in that order; junction bases with no gene match: 3. From germline, CDR1 is MNHEY and CDR2 SVGAGI. The CDR3 consists of 15 residues. The CDR3 bases are TGTGCCAGCAGAACGGGACTAGCGGGCACAGATACGCAGTATTTT. Translating gives CASRTGLAGTDTQYF.

The V and J genes are TRBV24-1 and TRBJ1-4; tentatively, D is TRBD1 (6 bases). Deletions cut 4 bases from V and 8 bases from J, with 25 bases between. In germline, CDR1 is KGHDR, CDR2 SFDVKD. The CDR3 has 18 residues. The CDR3 DNA follows: TGTGCCACCAGTGAAGGGACAACTGCTTATTCGGTCGCCGAAAAACTGTTTTTT. Translating gives CATSEGTTAYSVAEKLFF.

The chain links TRBV6-5 to TRBJ2-7, with TRBD1 matching over 10 bases. This CDR3 is 16 amino acids long. CDR1 is MNHEY and CDR2 is SVGAGI in the germline V gene. V dropped 2 bases and J dropped 6; count of bases not matched to a gene: 10. The CDR3 reads CASSYEGQGLSFEQYF. The CDR3, as DNA: TGTGCCAGCAGTTACGAGGGACAGGGGTTAAGTTTCGAGCAGTACTTC.

This clone occurred a few times. V usage is TRBV7-8 and J usage is TRBJ2-3, with D tentatively TRBD1 (6 bases). Germline CDR1 and CDR2: SGHVS and FQNEAQ. V was trimmed by 4 bases and J by 2 bases, leaving 16 bases between them. This CDR3 spans 16 amino acids. In DNA, the CDR3 is TGTGCCAGCAGCTCCCCCGGGACACTCCACACAGATACGCAGTATTTT. This codes for CASSSPGTLHTDTQYF.

The rearrangement links TRBV7-9 to TRBJ1-2; TRBD1 agrees at 8 bases. CDR3 size: 18 residues. V lost 4 bases to trimming and J lost 2 bases; unmatched junction nucleotides: 15. The germline CDR1 and CDR2 sequences are SEHNR and FQNEAQ (reference sequence). CDR3: CASSSLPGQEDSNYGYTF. The CDR3, as DNA: TGTGCCAGCAGCTCACTTCCGGGACAGGAAGACTCCAACTATGGCTACACCTTC.

The genes are TRBV27 and TRBJ2-1, with a tentative D call TRBD2 (5 bases). This CDR3 contains 13 residues. Between the trimmed V and J ends, which lost 2 bases and 9 bases, there was a span of 11 bases. The germline gives CDR1 MNHEY, CDR2 SMNVEV (reference sequence). The CDR3 here is CASSLGYGGEQFF. CDR3 sequence (DNA): TGTGCCAGCAGTTTAGGGTACGGAGGTGAGCAGTTCTTC.

The J gene is TRBJ2-3, the V gene TRBV6-5; tentatively, D is TRBD2 (6 bases). V lost 8 bases, J lost 3 bases, and 15 bases lay in between. Looked up from germline, CDR1 is MNHEY and CDR2 is SVGAGI. CDR3 length equals 14 residues. The CDR3 spells CASQPGGTTDTQYF. CDR3 coding DNA: TGTGCCAGCCAGCCCGGAGGGACGACAGATACGCAGTATTTT.

V is TRBV3-1 (or the pseudogene TRBV3-2) and J is TRBJ1-4, with 7 bases fitting TRBD1. V lost 4 bases, J lost 8 bases, and 7 bases stayed unmatched. Germline V CDR1 and CDR2: LGHDT, YNNKEL (reference sequence). There are 14 residues in the CDR3. In nucleotides, the CDR3 is TGTGCCAGCAGCCCATCAGGGGGAAGGGAAAAACTGTTTTTT. Translated: CASSPSGGREKLFF.

The V gene is TRBV4-2, the J gene TRBJ2-3, with TRBD2 as a possible D gene (6 bases). The CDR3 contains 13 residues. CDR1 is LGHNA and CDR2 is YNFKEQ in the germline V gene. V lost 5 bases to trimming and J lost 5 bases, with 11 bases between them. Here the CDR3 DNA reads TGTGCCAGCAGCGGGGAGGTTGGAGATACGCAGTATTTT. This codes for CASSGEVGDTQYF.

The rearrangement uses TRBV30 and TRBJ1-1; D is undetermined. Trimming removed 6 bases from V and 0 bases from J, with 17 bases in between. This CDR3 contains 15 residues. The germline V gene has CDR1 GTSNPN and CDR2 SVGIG (reference sequence). The CDR3 DNA reads as TGTGCCTGTCTCGTCGGTCCATCTATGAACACTGAAGCTTTCTTT. The encoded protein is CACLVGPSMNTEAFF.

In this sample, this clone turned up a few times. The chain joins TRBV4-1 to TRBJ2-5; tentatively, D is TRBD1 (6 bases). CDR3 length equals 16 residues. Per germline, CDR1 MGHRA and CDR2 YSYEKL. The V and J ends lost 4 bases and 4 bases respectively, with 19 bases between them. CDR3 amino acids: CASSRLQGALGETQYF. CDR3 DNA: TGCGCCAGCAGCCGATTACAGGGAGCGTTGGGAGAGACCCAGTACTTC.

The chain links TRBV5-1 to TRBJ2-3, with 8 nucleotides matching TRBD1. From germline, CDR1 is SGHRS and CDR2 YFSETQ. The V segment lost 4 bases and the J segment 5 bases; nucleotides outside the gene matches: 6. The CDR3 is 14 amino acids. As DNA, the CDR3 is TGCGCCAGCAGCCAACAGACAGGGGAAGATACGCAGTATTTT. Amino acids: CASSQQTGEDTQYF. Based on the CDR3 plus reference TRBV5-1 and TRBJ2-3, the full variable domain is KAGVTQTPRYLIKTRGQQVTLSCSPISGHRSVSWYQQTPGQGLQFLFEYFSETQRNKGNFPGRFSGRQFSNSRSEMNVSTLELGDSALYLCASSQQTGEDTQYFGPGTRLTVL.

This sequence joins TRBV6-6 and TRBJ2-7, with 9 nucleotides matching TRBD2. Per the germline V gene, CDR1 is MNHNY and CDR2 is SVGAGI (reference sequence). Trimming removed 2 bases from V and 9 bases from J; junction bases left unmatched: 11. CDR3 length: 15 amino acids. The CDR3 nucleotides read TGTGCCAGCAGTTACCCGCACGGGACTAGCCAGGCGCAGTACTTC. Its translation: CASSYPHGTSQAQYF.

This rearrangement joins TRBV5-1 to TRBJ2-1; TRBD2 matches 13 bases. This CDR3 comprises 13 residues. The V gene's germline CDR1 is SGHRS and CDR2 YFSETQ. Germline trimming cut 7 bases from V and 7 bases from J; bases unmatched to any gene: 2. The CDR3 coding sequence is TGCGCCAGCCGACTAGCGGGAGGAAATGAGCAGTTCTTC. Its protein is CASRLAGGNEQFF.

The chain joins TRBV2 to TRBJ2-5; a possible D gene is TRBD1 (6 bases). This CDR3 region has 14 residues. CDR1 is SNHLY and CDR2 is FYNNEI in the germline V gene. V was shortened by 8 bases and J by 2 bases, with 15 bases between the two germline ends. In DNA, the CDR3 is TGTGCCAGCGGGGGCCGGGTCGGACAAGAGACCCAGTACTTC. Translation: CASGGRVGQETQYF.